The text below deals with one T cell receptor (beta chain). The table lists this clone with a few counts. Its cognate antigen has yet to be identified. No quality values exist for individual bases; no much larger clone is one base distant. This entry comes from a study of cytomegalovirus exposure and HLA in healthy donors (dated by TCRdb to about 2017). Concerning the study at large: In an earlier analysis of about 560 of the donors, under 300 Gb of sequence data and 90 million to 130 million unique TCR beta sequences from about 179 million T cells were reported. About 5 DR-DQ haplotypes were handled as single units for association and clustering, since linkage in the cohort was strong. The later analysis used no new phenotypic data to find candidate immune exposures, relying instead on TCR beta sequences and their occurrence across donors. In a later genetic analysis, genome-wide SNP genotypes for about three fifths of the roughly 670 donors were used, and that subset was treated as a discovery cohort. The aim of the study was to test whether cataloging public T cell receptors could identify signatures of past pathogen exposure. HLA typing covered class I and class II loci at four-digit resolution. High-throughput TCR immunosequencing, statistical association of individual TCRs with disease status, and machine learning were combined to predict cytomegalovirus infection status. To decide whether each TCR beta V gene segment behaved as functional or pseudogenic, an earlier analysis of approximately 590 of the donors relied on high-throughput TCR beta sequencing. Typing coverage differed by locus: A, B, C, DRB1 and DQB1 were typed in about 620-630 donors, DQA1 in 500 to 550, DPA1 in roughly 590, and DPB1 in about 450. The study profiled the T cell repertoires of more than 500 subjects by immunosequencing and related them to cytomegalovirus serostatus. To study patterns of TCR occurrence, a later analysis re-analyzed previously published TCR beta repertoires from several hundred donors and added high-resolution HLA genotyping. Every discovery cohort repertoire had been produced on one sequencing platform. Donor age, sex, ethnicity and CMV serostatus were collected together with the repertoire data. Roughly 300 gigabases of sequencing data and around 80 million unique TCR sequences made up an early release that covered 500 to 700 HLA-typed donors. Across 398 genotyped donors of the cohort, an average of roughly 230,000 unique TCR beta nucleotide sequences per donor were sequenced, and 15% to 20% of those sequences were non-productive. Among the roughly 400 genotyped donors, around 81% belonged to the genetic ancestry cluster associated with self-reported Caucasian donors. Along with the approximately 620-subject first cohort, a separate validation cohort of over a hundred different subjects was used. General study outcomes and caveats: Compared with the 666-donor mean, donors in an Asian-associated ancestry cluster had fewer N-insertions in productive TCRs, according to a later genetic analysis. Several of the top co-occurrence clusters appeared to be linked to parvovirus B19, influenza, CMV and Epstein-Barr virus, according to a later analysis. Most TCR sequences were observed very rarely across donors, whereas some public TCRs were present in many individuals. According to the authors, the approach could potentially be generalized to other disease states and immunological phenotypes. Roughly uniform sequencing depth across donors was assumed in presence/absence analyses, although this assumption may not hold. A cluster of highly shared sequence variants was judged likely to be a technical artifact of the sequencing pipeline. V-gene and J-gene trimming of TCR beta chains was associated with a missense DCLRE1C variant in a later genetic analysis, and the association was replicated in an independent cohort. Cytomegalovirus status was reported to be diagnosed by the classifier with high specificity and sensitivity in both the original and validation cohorts. In an earlier analysis of roughly 500 of the donors, most TCR beta V segments appeared in productive rearrangements about 87% or about 30% of the time, broadly matching IMGT annotations. This cohort had only TCR beta chains sequenced, and the lack of alpha or paired-chain data limited which features could be detected. The only immune exposure information available for the cohort was CMV serostatus. In a later analysis, the rate of TCR association differed among HLA loci, with DRB1 alleles having the most associated TCRs and HLA-C alleles having the fewest. A further reported finding was that TCR beta sequences accurately predicted the HLA-A and HLA-B alleles for most subjects in the first cohort. Compared with equally common non-associated chains, HLA-associated TCR beta chains in a later analysis were more clonally expanded and had lower generation probabilities. A total of 150 to 200 TCR beta chains were listed by the study as associated with cytomegalovirus. In vitro tests confirmed that a few of the cytomegalovirus-associated TCR beta chains recognize cytomegalovirus antigens. In a later analysis, most CMV-associated TCR beta chains were found to appear HLA-restricted, with HLA associations seemingly driven largely by CMV exposure. Correlated functional status among segregating V segments might be attributable to linkage disequilibrium, but an unknown experimental factor could not be ruled out. The 87-base-pair reads could not distinguish some IMGT-functional V segments, including TRBV6-2 and TRBV6-3, so those segments were excluded. Approximately 18 rarely observed V segments, including chromosome 9 orphons, were excluded from the earlier analysis of a few hundred of the donors because counts were too low. Assigning TCR associations to individual alleles was difficult when HLA alleles, especially DR and DQ, strongly co-occurred. Because HLA typing was unavailable for some donors at each locus, only the typed subset was used in association tests. Specific HLA alleles were associated with 15,000 to 20,000 TCR beta sequences at a false discovery rate of 0.05 in a later analysis.

Cut back by 3 bases and 3 bases, the V and J ends lie 10 bases apart. Including cysteine and phenylalanine, the CDR3 has 14 amino acids. CDR3 DNA is the only sequence kept; it has 42 bases, read in frame from the first base. Taken from the germline V gene (reference sequence), the CDR1 and CDR2 loops are WNHNN and SYGVQD. Library construction relied on the immunoSEQ multiplex PCR assay. For the multiplex PCR, a mixture combining 60 forward primers for TCR Vbeta segments and 13 reverse primers for TCR Jbeta segments was used. Amplification of the CDR3 region of rearranged TCR beta genes was performed with a multiplex PCR assay on genomic DNA. On the Illumina HiSeq System, the amplified TCR beta libraries were sequenced as 87-base-pair reads. In the paper's pipeline: In a later analysis, 80 million or so unique TCR beta chains were counted across the 500 to 850 repertoires, and about 9.9 million of these chains were shared by at least two donors. To remove PCR and sequencing errors, raw reads were error-corrected and collapsed into unique sequences using a nearest-neighbor algorithm that merged closely related sequences. CDR3 sequences were aligned to IMGT reference sequences to assign V, D and J gene segments. For a sequence to be retained, at least a six-nucleotide match to both a V gene segment and a J gene segment was required. A rearrangement counted as productive if the CDR3 had no stop codons and remained in frame with V and J, and every other rearrangement counted as non-productive. Following IMGT convention, CDR3 was defined as the stretch from the second conserved V-encoded cysteine up to the conserved J-encoded phenylalanine. The earlier analysis of 587 of the donors excluded any sequence lacking an unambiguous match to a single V gene segment. An earlier analysis of 587 of the donors classified V segments as functional when productive rearrangements were above 56.7% and as segregating when the standard deviation between donors was above 5%. A statistical classification framework was built for diagnosing cytomegalovirus status from the catalog of TCR beta chain sequences. V and J gene assignment, in a later analysis, came from comparing TCR nucleotide sequences with IMGT/GENE-DB human TR gene sequences. The TCRdist pipeline was used in a later analysis to assign CDR3 sequences and most-parsimonious VDJ recombination scenarios. In a later analysis, each TCR beta chain was defined by its CDR3 amino acid sequence together with its V-gene family, and reads lacking a unique V-gene family were excluded. A later analysis removed 592 highly shared, low-generation-probability nucleotide sequences to deal with suspected cross-contamination and a sequencing artifact. For each public chain, a later analysis derived a clonal expansion index from normalized ranks of inferred template counts within each repertoire. Generation probabilities in a later analysis came from a VDJ recombination model fitted to out-of-frame rearrangements, and those results were checked against IGoR. In a later analysis, TCR-TCR, TCR-HLA and TCR-CMV co-occurrence was scored with hypergeometric tests, and a repertoire-size bias correction was applied to TCR pairs. In a later analysis, false discovery rates were estimated by permuting HLA or CMV assignments 20 times. In a later analysis, co-occurring TCRs were grouped using DBSCAN, with TCRdist sequence similarity added in when clustering inside HLA-allele-positive subsets. Repertoires with fewer than 30,000 or more than 120,000 public chains were left out of co-occurrence clustering, as were about 5 repertoires with anomalous nucleotide sharing. In its TCRdb copy, this immuneACCESS table keeps in-frame sequences only and misses some clones. Where compared with another copy, unresolved V genes explain less than half of these, and the others have no known cause. Clone size and the V and J calls come from that table; the DNA yielded D and trimming. The sample table records 100,000 or so clones; roughly 72% of these occur just once. Together, the top ten hold approximately 5% of the sample.

In total, more than 500 healthy bone marrow donors made up the cohort. Cohort members were all nominally healthy when sampled, although unrecorded immune exposures were likely present. The donor tested CMV seropositive and was one of the 289 seropositive cohort members. Every donor gave a peripheral blood sample, and the peripheral blood mononuclear cells from that sample were used for TCR beta sequencing. The Qiagen DNeasy Blood Extraction Kit was used to extract genomic DNA from the blood cell samples. The sequence was obtained from a young man in good health and CMV-seropositive. Sample: PBMCs. The chain employs TRBV10-1 and TRBJ2-3; the best D guess is TRBD2, with 6 bases matching. The CDR3 here reads CASSEEGRTDTQYF. The nucleotide sequence is TGCGCCAGCAGTGAAGAGGGGAGGACAGATACGCAGTATTTT.